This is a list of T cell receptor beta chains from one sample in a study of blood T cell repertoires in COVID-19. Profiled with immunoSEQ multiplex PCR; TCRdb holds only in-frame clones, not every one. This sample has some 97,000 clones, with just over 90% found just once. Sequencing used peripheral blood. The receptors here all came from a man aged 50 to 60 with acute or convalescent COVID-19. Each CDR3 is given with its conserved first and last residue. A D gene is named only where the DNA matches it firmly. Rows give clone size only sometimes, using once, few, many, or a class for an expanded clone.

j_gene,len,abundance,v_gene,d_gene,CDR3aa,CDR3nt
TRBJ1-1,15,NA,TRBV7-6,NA,CASSLEVEKNTEAFF,TGTGCCAGCAGCTTAGAGGTGGAGAAGAACACTGAAGCTTTCTTT
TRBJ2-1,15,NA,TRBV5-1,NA,CASSFSGTPSNEQFF,TGCGCCAGCAGCTTTTCCGGGACACCCTCGAATGAGCAGTTCTTC
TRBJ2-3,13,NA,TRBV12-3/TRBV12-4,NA,CASKRAERDTQYF,TGTGCCAGCAAGCGCGCCGAGAGGGATACGCAGTATTTT
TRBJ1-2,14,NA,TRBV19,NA,CASSTTATNYGYTF,TGTGCCAGTAGCACGACAGCGACCAATTATGGCTACACCTTC
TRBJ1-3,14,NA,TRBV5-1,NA,CASSLQGSGNTIYF,TGCGCCAGCAGCCTACAGGGTTCTGGAAACACCATATATTTT
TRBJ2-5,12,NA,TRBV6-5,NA,CASKEVGETQYF,TGTGCCAGCAAGGAGGTGGGGGAGACCCAGTACTTC
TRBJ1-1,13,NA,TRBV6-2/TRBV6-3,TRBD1,CASSYSVSGGTFF,TGTGCCAGCAGTTACTCGGTGTCAGGGGGAACTTTCTTT
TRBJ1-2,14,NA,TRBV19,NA,CASSSGRGTYGYTF,TGTGCCAGTAGTTCGGGCAGGGGAACCTATGGCTACACCTTC
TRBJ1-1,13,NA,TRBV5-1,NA,CASRWSLNTEAFF,TGCGCCAGCAGGTGGAGCCTGAACACTGAAGCTTTCTTT
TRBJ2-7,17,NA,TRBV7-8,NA,CASSLRGGLADSYEQYF,TGTGCCAGCAGCTTAAGGGGGGGGCTAGCGGACTCCTACGAGCAGTACTTC
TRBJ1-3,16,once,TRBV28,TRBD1,CASSFPPGTGPNTIYF,TGTGCCAGCAGTTTCCCCCCGGGGACAGGGCCAAACACCATATATTTT
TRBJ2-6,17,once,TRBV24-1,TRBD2,CATSDYIAGGGANVLTF,TGTGCCACCAGTGATTATATAGCGGGAGGTGGGGCCAACGTCCTGACTTTC
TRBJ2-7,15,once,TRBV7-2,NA,CASSLLATGALEQYF,TGTGCCAGCAGCCTCCTAGCGACGGGAGCCCTCGAGCAGTACTTC
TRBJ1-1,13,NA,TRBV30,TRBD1,CAWSVLGGYEAFF,TGTGCCTGGAGTGTACTAGGGGGCTATGAAGCTTTCTTT
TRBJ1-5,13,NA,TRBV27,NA,CASSLQGDQPQHF,TGTGCCAGCAGTTTACAGGGCGATCAGCCCCAGCATTTT
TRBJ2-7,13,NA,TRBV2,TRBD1,CASRKTGDLEQYF,TGTGCCAGCAGGAAAACAGGGGACCTCGAGCAGTACTTC